The 30 T cell receptor beta chains presented below share a single source sample, sequenced in a study of cytotoxic CD8 clonotypes in ibrutinib-treated CLL (dated by TCRdb to the early 2020s). The time point label on this specimen signifies: around 25 months on ibrutinib. The library was built by means of the immunoSEQ multiplex PCR assay. This is the immuneACCESS table as TCRdb keeps it, with only in-frame sequences that have V and J called. A part of the clones is gone; compared with another copy, unresolved V genes explain less than half, and the rest is unexplained. Here the sample has over 150,000 clones; around 72% occur a single time. Jointly, the top ten make up 13% of the sample. Material: PBMCs, obtained after 24 months of ibrutinib treatment. These receptors all come from a human donor with chronic lymphocytic leukemia.

This clone was found a few times. The chain combines TRBV6-6 with TRBJ2-5; 7 bases align to TRBD2. Losses at the gene ends were 2 bases for V and 5 bases for J; bases not matched to a gene: 11. This CDR3 spans 16 amino acids. Germline CDR1 reads MNHNY; CDR2 reads SVGAGI (reference sequence). The CDR3 here is CASSYGGGGVGETQYF. The CDR3 DNA follows: TGTGCCAGCAGTTACGGTGGGGGAGGGGTTGGTGAGACCCAGTACTTC.

V is TRBV30 and J is TRBJ1-4; no reliable D call. Germline V gene data show CDR1 as GTSNPN and CDR2 as SVGIG (reference sequence). V lost 1 base and J lost 8, with 11 bases in between. This CDR3 is 13 amino acids long. CDR3 nucleotide sequence: TGTGCCTGGAGTGGAGGGTTTGGGGAAAAACTGTTTTTT. It specifies CAWSGGFGEKLFF. The full variable domain, completed using reference TRBV30 and TRBJ1-4, is SQTIHQWPATLVQPVGSPLSLECTVEGTSNPNLYWYRQAAGRGLQLLFYSVGIGQISSEVPQNLSASRPQDRQFILSSKKLLLSDSGFYLCAWSGGFGEKLFFGSGTQLSVL.

The rearrangement joins TRBV5-1 to TRBJ2-1; D may be TRBD2 (6 bases). CDR3 size: 16 residues. V lost 4 bases and J lost 3, with 17 bases in between. Germline lookup yields CDR1 SGHRS and CDR2 YFSETQ. CDR3 region: CASSKTRERSYNEQFF. The CDR3 nucleotides are TGCGCCAGCAGCAAAACGCGGGAAAGAAGCTACAATGAGCAGTTCTTC.

In this sample, this clone turned up a few times. V and J are TRBV6-6 and TRBJ1-5; D is ambiguous. Germline V gene sequence: CDR1 MNHNY, CDR2 SVGAGI (reference sequence). This CDR3 is built from 16 residues. V was pared by 2 bases and J by 2 bases, with 13 bases between. The CDR3 nucleotides read TGTGCCAGCAGTTACCGCGCCGGGGTCCGCAATCAGCCCCAGCATTTT. Its translation is CASSYRAGVRNQPQHF.

In DNA form, the CDR3 reads TGTGCCAGCAGTAAGGGGGGTAGCGGGAGGGCCGCGAATGAGCAGTTCTTC. This codes for CASSKGGSGRAANEQFF. This chain connects TRBV11-3 to TRBJ2-1, with 11 bases fitting TRBD2. Trimming cost V 6 bases and J 7 bases; bases outside gene matches: 14. This CDR3 has 17 residues. CDR1 is SGHNT and CDR2 is YENEEA in the germline V gene. Using reference TRBV11-3 and TRBJ2-1 for the parts outside the CDR3, the full variable domain is EAGVVQSPRYKIIEKKQPVAFWCNPISGHNTLYWYLQNLGQGPELLIRYENEEAVDDSQLPKDRFSAERLKGVDSTLKIQPAELGDSAVYLCASSKGGSGRAANEQFFGPGTRLTVL.

J is TRBJ2-2 and V is TRBV6-5; D might be TRBD1 (6 bases). Germline V gene data show CDR1 as MNHEY and CDR2 as SVGAGI. The CDR3 is made up of 15 amino acids. V was clipped by 5 bases and J by 6 bases, with 16 bases between them. The CDR3 loop reads CASSHGAGDSGELFF. DNA for the CDR3: TGTGCCAGCAGTCACGGGGCAGGGGATTCCGGGGAGCTGTTTTTT.

This clone was seen just once. This sequence joins TRBV19 and TRBJ1-5; the match to TRBD1 covers 8 bases. V dropped 6 bases and J dropped 2; count of bases not matched to a gene: 0. Germline V gives CDR1 LNHDA, CDR2 SQIVND (reference sequence). The CDR3 is 13 residues long. The CDR3, as DNA: TGTGCCAGTAGGGACAGGGGCAATCAGCCCCAGCATTTT. Translation: CASRDRGNQPQHF. The whole variable domain, filled in from reference TRBV19 and TRBJ1-5, reads DGGITQSPKYLFRKEGQNVTLSCEQNLNHDAMYWYRQDPGQGLRLIYYSQIVNDFQKGDIAEGYSVSREKKESFPLTVTSAQKNPTAFYLCASRDRGNQPQHFGDGTRLSIL.

The chain combines TRBV7-2 with TRBJ2-2, with D hard to call. This CDR3 spans 15 amino acids. Trimming left V 2 bases short and J 5 bases short, with 12 bases between. Germline-derived CDR1 and CDR2 are SGHTA and FQGNSA. In nucleotides, the CDR3 is TGTGCCAGCAGCTTAATTAGCAAGGGAACCGGGGAGCTGTTTTTT. It translates to CASSLISKGTGELFF. Full variable domain (rest looked up from reference TRBV7-2 and TRBJ2-2): GAGVSQSPSNKVTEKGKDVELRCDPISGHTALYWYRQSLGQGLEFLIYFQGNSAPDKSGLPSDRFSAERTGGSVSTLTIQRTQQEDSAVYLCASSLISKGTGELFFGEGSRLTVL.

This clone was found a few times. The junction departs from germline at one end; a sequencing error may be responsible. The genes are TRBV7-7 and TRBJ2-2; 10 nucleotides align to TRBD1. Germline assignment: CDR1 SSHAT and CDR2 FNYEAQ (reference sequence). CDR3 length: 15 residues. CDR3 DNA sequence: TGTGCTAGCAGCTTAGGGACAGGGGCCACCGGGGAGCTGTTTTTT. Protein sequence: CASSLGTGATGELFF.

This rearrangement joins TRBV21-1 to TRBJ2-7; TRBD2, as called in the table, went unchecked against the DNA. TRBV21-1 is classified as a pseudogene. The CDR3 consists of 15 residues. CDR3 coding DNA: TGTGCCAGCAGAAAGGGGCTAGCGGGCCGCTACGAGCAGTACTTC. It codes for CASRKGLAGRYEQYF.

This clone was detected a few times. This chain joins TRBV5-1 and TRBJ2-7; TRBD1 matches 7 bases. V was pared by 3 bases and J by 6 bases, with 15 bases of the junction left unmatched. The CDR3 loop spans 16 amino acids. The germline CDR1 and CDR2 sequences are SGHRS and YFSETQ. DNA for the CDR3: TGCGCCAGCAGCTCGCCTCAGGGGGTTATAACTGGCGAGCAGTACTTC. Translating it yields CASSSPQGVITGEQYF.

The CDR3 reads CSVERFEGTEAFF. CDR3 bases: TGCAGCGTTGAACGGTTCGAAGGTACTGAAGCTTTCTTT. The J gene is TRBJ1-1, the V gene TRBV29-1, with D hard to call. The V end was cut by 2 bases, the J end by 5 bases, with 12 bases between. This CDR3 is 13 amino acids long. Germline assignment: CDR1 SQVTM and CDR2 ANQGSEA.

V usage is TRBV10-3 and J usage is TRBJ2-7; 10 nucleotides align to TRBD2. CDR1 and CDR2 from the germline V gene are ENHRY and SYGVKD. V dropped 4 bases and J dropped 0; count of bases not matched to a gene: 3. The CDR3 consists of 15 residues. The CDR3 DNA reads TGTGCCATCAGTGGGCTAGCGGGAGCCTCCTACGAGCAGTACTTC. Protein: CAISGLAGASYEQYF.

The chain joins TRBV5-4 to TRBJ2-1; 11 bases are shared with TRBD2. Germline trimming cut 3 bases from V and 4 bases from J; bases unmatched to any gene: 3. The length of the CDR3 is 15 residues. The germline V gene encodes CDR1 SGHNT and CDR2 YYREEE (reference sequence). The CDR3, as DNA: TGTGCCAGCAGCTGGGGACTAGCGGATTACAATGAGCAGTTCTTC. Translating it yields CASSWGLADYNEQFF.

V usage is TRBV25-1 and J usage is TRBJ2-1, with 8 bases lining up with TRBD2. Per the germline V gene, CDR1 is MGHDK and CDR2 is SYGVNS. Trimming cost V 0 bases and J 8 bases; bases outside gene matches: 9. This CDR3 has 16 amino acids. In DNA form, the CDR3 reads TGTGCCAGCAGTGAATACGGGAGCGGGAGTGGGGATGAGCAGTTCTTC. Amino acids: CASSEYGSGSGDEQFF.

The chain recombines TRBV5-1 with TRBJ2-5, with TRBD2 identical over 8 bases. The germline CDR1 and CDR2 sequences are SGHRS and YFSETQ. The CDR3 contains 15 residues. V shed 0 bases, J shed 2 bases, and the junction held 3 bases outside the gene matches. The CDR3, as DNA: TGCGCCAGCAGCTTGGAAGTAGCGGGGCAAGAGACCCAGTACTTC. Translated: CASSLEVAGQETQYF.

The genes are TRBV6-6 and TRBJ2-7; D assignment may be TRBD1 or TRBD2 (6 bases each). Trimming left V 6 bases short and J 7 bases short, with 19 bases between. The CDR3 is 14 residues long. CDR1 and CDR2 (germline): MNHNY, SVGAGI (reference sequence). This CDR3 is CASSLGGDKLEQYF. DNA of the CDR3: TGTGCCAGCAGCCTTGGAGGGGACAAGCTGGAGCAGTACTTC.

V and J are TRBV5-4 and TRBJ1-1; D is perhaps TRBD1 (5 bases). Trimming removed 2 bases at V and 1 base at J, with 9 bases between. The CDR3 runs to 14 residues. In germline, CDR1 is SGHNT, CDR2 YYREEE (reference sequence). The CDR3 DNA reads TGTGCCAGCAGCTTTTCCGGGACGAACACTGAAGCTTTCTTT. Translated, it gives CASSFSGTNTEAFF.

This sequence joins TRBV15 and TRBJ2-5; D remains unclear. This CDR3 is 12 amino acids long. CDR1 and CDR2 (germline): LNHNV, YYDKDF (reference sequence). Trimming shortened V by 5 bases and J by 0 bases, and 4 bases separated the two germline ends. CDR3 sequence reads: CATSLNQETQYF. In nucleotides, the CDR3 is TGTGCCACCAGCCTTAACCAAGAGACCCAGTACTTC.

The rearrangement links TRBV11-3 to TRBJ2-1, with D perhaps matching TRBD1 or TRBD2 (5 bases each). In germline, CDR1 is SGHNT, CDR2 YENEEA. The CDR3 has 15 amino acids. The V gene lost 2 bases and the J gene lost 0 bases, with 8 bases spanning the gap. The CDR3 bases are TGTGCCAGCAGCTTAAGGGGACGCTCCTACAATGAGCAGTTCTTC. Translated: CASSLRGRSYNEQFF.

The chain is built from TRBV9 and TRBJ2-3; D is possibly TRBD2 (5 bases). Trimming removed 0 bases at V and 3 bases at J, with 11 bases between. The CDR3 covers 15 residues. The V gene's germline CDR1 is SGDLS and CDR2 YYNGEE. The CDR3 nucleotides read TGTGCCAGCAGCGTAGGTATCGGGGAAACAGATACGCAGTATTTT. As protein: CASSVGIGETDTQYF.

There are a few counts of this clone. The rearrangement uses TRBV5-4 and TRBJ2-5; D remains unclear. Trimming took off 0 bases at V and 3 bases at J, with 3 bases between the two ends. The CDR3 extends over 12 amino acids. The germline CDR1 and CDR2 sequences are SGHNT and YYREEE (reference sequence). The CDR3 DNA follows: TGTGCCAGCAGCTTGGCGGAAGAGACCCAGTACTTC. It specifies CASSLAEETQYF.

The chain is built from TRBV10-2 and TRBJ2-7; D may correspond to TRBD1 or TRBD2 (5 bases each). There are 12 residues in the CDR3. V dropped 2 bases and J dropped 13 bases, with 15 bases sitting between them. CDR1 is WSHSY and CDR2 is SAAADI in the germline V gene. CDR3 DNA: TGCGCCAGCAGTGAGATTTCTGGGGGAAGTTACTTC. Its protein is CASSEISGGSYF.

This chain links TRBV6-6 with TRBJ2-2; D may be TRBD2 (6 bases). The V end lost 0 bases, the J end lost 6 bases, and 14 bases lay between the germline ends. The CDR3 has 16 amino acids. Germline CDR1 and CDR2: MNHNY and SVGAGI (reference sequence). The CDR3 DNA follows: TGTGCCAGCAGTTACTCGGCTACCGGGAGCCCCGGGGAGCTGTTTTTT. It encodes CASSYSATGSPGELFF.

V and J are TRBV6-5 and TRBJ2-5; D not certain. Trimming pared 2 bases from V and 1 base from J, leaving 5 bases between. The CDR3 length is 13 residues. Germline CDR1 and CDR2: MNHEY and SVGAGI. CDR3 protein: CASSYLPQETQYF. As DNA, the CDR3 is TGTGCCAGCAGTTACCTACCCCAAGAGACCCAGTACTTC.

J is TRBJ2-7 and V is TRBV30; TRBD1 or TRBD2 may be the D gene (5 bases each). CDR3 length: 18 amino acids. The V gene lost 0 bases and the J gene lost 7 bases, with 28 bases spanning the gap. The V gene's germline CDR1 is GTSNPN and CDR2 SVGIG (reference sequence). CDR3 nucleotides: TGTGCCTGGAGTGTAGATTGGCTAGACAGCGGTGTTGGGGGTGAGCAGTACTTC. Amino acid sequence: CAWSVDWLDSGVGGEQYF.

The chain recombines TRBV28 with TRBJ1-4; D is unclear. The germline V and J ends were trimmed by 6 bases and 8 bases, with 13 bases remaining between them. CDR3 size: 13 residues. Looked up from germline, CDR1 is MDHEN and CDR2 is SYDVKM. DNA for the CDR3: TGTGCCAGCAGAAGGGAACACCAGGAAAAACTGTTTTTT. It specifies CASRREHQEKLFF.

V gene TRBV11-2 combines with J gene TRBJ2-1; D gene unclear. From germline, CDR1 is SGHAT and CDR2 FQNNGV. V gave up 1 base and J gave up 3 bases, with 7 bases separating them. This CDR3 comprises 14 residues. DNA for the CDR3: TGTGCCAGCAGCTTAGGGGGTTACTACAATGAGCAGTTCTTC. Amino acids: CASSLGGYYNEQFF. The full variable domain, rest sourced from reference TRBV11-2 and TRBJ2-1, is EAGVAQSPRYKIIEKRQSVAFWCNPISGHATLYWYQQILGQGPKLLIQFQNNGVVDDSQLPKDRFSAERLKGVDSTLKIQPAKLEDSAVYLCASSLGGYYNEQFFGPGTRLTVL.

This clone was seen a handful of times. The chain joins TRBV29-1 to TRBJ1-3; 11 bases map to TRBD1. The trim removed 6 bases at V and 4 bases at J, leaving 2 bases unmatched. Germline V gives CDR1 SQVTM, CDR2 ANQGSEA. This CDR3 spans 13 amino acids. The chain's CDR3 is CSVGTGGGNTIYF. CDR3 bases: TGCAGCGTGGGGACAGGGGGAGGAAACACCATATATTTT. The full variable domain, its missing parts supplied by reference TRBV29-1 and TRBJ1-3, is SAVISQKPSRDICQRGTSLTIQCQVDSQVTMMFWYRQQPGQSLTLIATANQGSEATYESGFVIDKFPISRPNLTFSTLTVSNMSPEDSSIYLCSVGTGGGNTIYFGEGSWLTVV.

This clone was found a few times. The genes are TRBV28 and TRBJ1-5; D gene ambiguous. V was clipped by 7 bases and J by 7 bases, with 11 bases between them. The CDR3 runs 12 residues. CDR1 is MDHEN and CDR2 is SYDVKM in the germline V gene. CDR3 region: CASTPGDQPQHF. The CDR3, as DNA: TGTGCCAGCACCCCCGGAGACCAGCCCCAGCATTTT.